This is a list of T cell receptor beta chains from one sample in a study of beta chain features in type 1 diabetes. Here immunoSEQ multiplex PCR was the method, and the copy in TCRdb shows in-frame clones only, minus some. The repertoire consists of 310,000 or so clones, with around 9% occurring once and the leading ten covering over 0.95%. Sequencing was done on a sample of central memory CD4+ T cells from blood. The receptors derive from a man aged 25-45 years with type 1 diabetes. Each CDR3 is given with its conserved first and last residue. A D gene is named only where the DNA matches it firmly. Clone sizes are given selectively: once, few, many, or a class where the clone is expanded.

.	TRBJ1-3	few	TRBV28	CASVEGAGNTIYF	TGTGCCAGCGTCGAGGGGGCTGGAAACACCATATATTTT
TRBD1	TRBJ1-4	few	TRBV19	CASSTGGLSEKLFF	TGTGCCAGTAGCACAGGGGGCTTGAGTGAAAAACTGTTTTTT
.	TRBJ1-2	.	TRBV9	CASSVGETHGYTF	TGTGCCAGCAGCGTAGGAGAGACACATGGCTACACCTTC
.	TRBJ2-1	few	TRBV5-1	CASSLDHAGYHNEQFF	TGCGCCAGCAGCTTGGACCACGCGGGCTATCACAATGAGCAGTTCTTC
.	TRBJ2-7	.	TRBV7-2	CASSLDGGLSYEQYF	TGTGCCAGCAGCCTCGACGGGGGGCTATCCTACGAGCAGTACTTC
.	TRBJ1-5	few	TRBV7-9	CASSPFAANQPQHF	TGTGCCAGCTCCCCCTTTGCAGCGAATCAGCCCCAGCATTTT
TRBD2	TRBJ2-5	many	TRBV10-3	CAISEASGETQYF	TGTGCCATCAGTGAGGCTAGCGGAGAGACCCAGTACTTC
.	TRBJ2-7	few	TRBV7-9	CASRDDGTAPFEQYF	TGTGCCAGCAGGGACGACGGGACGGCCCCCTTCGAGCAGTACTTC
TRBD1	TRBJ1-2	few	TRBV2	CASTTTHPGGGYTF	TGTGCCAGCACCACCACTCATCCAGGGGGAGGCTACACCTTC
TRBD2	TRBJ2-1	.	TRBV15	CATSRLHGGDNEQFF	TGTGCCACCAGCAGACTCCATGGGGGGGACAATGAGCAGTTCTTC
TRBD1	TRBJ2-7	few	TRBV30	CAWTPGTGNEQYF	TGTGCCTGGACTCCCGGGACAGGTAACGAGCAGTACTTC
.	TRBJ1-1	.	TRBV7-7	CASSLQKDTEAFF	TGTGCCAGCAGCCTTCAGAAAGACACTGAAGCTTTCTTT
.	TRBJ2-3	.	TRBV5-6	CASSFVGTTDTQYF	TGTGCCAGCAGCTTTGTCGGGACCACAGATACGCAGTATTTT
.	TRBJ1-2	.	TRBV5-1	CASSLGLVNYGYTF	TGCGCCAGCAGCTTGGGCCTAGTTAACTATGGCTACACCTTC
TRBD2	TRBJ2-3	few	TRBV2	CASSERASGAGTQYF	TGTGCCAGCAGTGAACGGGCTAGCGGGGCCGGTACGCAGTATTTT
.	TRBJ2-2	many	TRBV14	CASSHGGSTNTGELFF	TGTGCCAGCAGCCATGGAGGGAGTACAAACACCGGGGAGCTGTTTTTT
.	TRBJ1-1	.	TRBV5-1	CASSWTENTEAFF	TGCGCCAGCAGCTGGACAGAGAACACTGAAGCTTTCTTT
TRBD1	TRBJ1-1	many	TRBV23-1	CASIPEPGQERKSGLNTEAFF	TGCGCCAGCATCCCGGAGCCCGGACAGGAACGAAAATCGGGATTGAACACTGAAGCTTTCTTT
.	TRBJ1-1	few	TRBV6-6	CASSLPRAEAFF	TGTGCCAGCAGCCTCCCAAGAGCTGAAGCTTTCTTT
TRBD2	TRBJ2-1	.	TRBV10-3	CAISGTSGVHNEQFF	TGTGCCATCAGTGGGACTAGCGGGGTCCACAATGAGCAGTTCTTC
.	TRBJ1-5	few	TRBV7-2	CASTDDRHQPQHF	TGTGCCAGCACCGACGACAGACATCAGCCCCAGCATTTT
.	TRBJ2-5	few	TRBV20-1	CSASIQWTQYF	TGCAGTGCTTCGATCCAGTGGACCCAGTACTTC
.	TRBJ1-4	.	TRBV11-2	CASSPRRATNEKLFF	TGTGCCAGCAGCCCGCGACGGGCAACTAATGAAAAACTGTTTTTT
.	TRBJ2-4	few	TRBV27	CASSATFEGDIQYF	TGTGCCAGCAGTGCCACTTTCGAGGGAGACATTCAGTACTTC
TRBD2	TRBJ2-1	.	TRBV5-4	CASSDRSGGGAGEQFF	TGTGCCAGCAGCGACAGGTCTGGCGGGGGGGCAGGTGAGCAGTTCTTC
.	TRBJ2-3	.	TRBV7-2	CASSSDSTGTDTQYF	TGTGCCAGCAGCTCGGACAGCACGGGCACAGATACGCAGTATTTT
.	TRBJ1-1	few	TRBV5-1	CASSLAGTKNTEAFF	TGCGCCAGCAGCTTGGCCGGGACCAAGAACACTGAAGCTTTCTTT
.	TRBJ1-1	many	TRBV7-9	CASSSSGGGEAFF	TGTGCCAGCAGCTCGTCGGGGGGTGGTGAAGCTTTCTTT
TRBD1	TRBJ2-5	many	TRBV7-2	CASSLGQGPETQYF	TGTGCCAGCAGCTTAGGACAGGGTCCAGAGACCCAGTACTTC
TRBD1	TRBJ1-4	.	TRBV6-5	CASNLGDRPKLFF	TGTGCCAGCAACTTGGGGGACAGACCAAAACTGTTTTTT
.	TRBJ2-2	.	TRBV7-9	CASSPTGSGELFF	TGTGCCAGCAGCCCAACGGGGTCCGGGGAGCTGTTTTTT
TRBD1	TRBJ2-5	many	TRBV7-2	CASSEGTGREETQYF	TGTGCCAGCAGCGAGGGGACAGGGCGGGAGGAGACCCAGTACTTC
.	TRBJ2-7	few	TRBV10-2	CASSEYRSNSTYEQYF	TGCGCCAGCAGTGAGTATAGGTCGAATTCTACCTACGAGCAGTACTTC
.	TRBJ2-2	few	TRBV7-2	CASSLAVANGGELFF	TGTGCCAGCAGCTTAGCCGTGGCCAATGGCGGGGAGCTGTTTTTT
.	TRBJ2-5	few	TRBV7-2	CASSFPRGGFTQETQYF	TGTGCCAGCAGCTTCCCCCGCGGCGGTTTCACGCAAGAGACCCAGTACTTC
.	TRBJ2-1	once	TRBV5-1	CASSLGLTPYNEQFF	TGCGCCAGCAGCTTGGGCTTAACCCCCTACAATGAGCAGTTCTTC
.	TRBJ1-6	.	TRBV10-3	CAISESGGGYNSPLHF	TGTGCCATCAGTGAGTCTGGGGGCGGGTATAATTCACCCCTCCACTTT
.	TRBJ2-5	few	TRBV11-2	CASSLVGKETQYF	TGTGCCAGCAGCTTAGTAGGCAAAGAGACCCAGTACTTC
.	TRBJ2-5	.	TRBV28	CASSFGSQETQYF	TGTGCCAGCAGCTTCGGCTCGCAAGAGACCCAGTACTTC
.	TRBJ2-7	few	TRBV27	CASGPRDGSPYEQYF	TGTGCCAGCGGCCCGAGGGACGGGTCTCCCTACGAGCAGTACTTC
.	TRBJ2-5	once	TRBV9	CASSPNQETQYF	TGTGCCAGCAGCCCGAACCAAGAGACCCAGTACTTC
.	TRBJ2-3	.	TRBV5-1	CASSLEGPSTDTQYF	TGCGCCAGCAGCTTGGAGGGGCCTAGCACAGATACGCAGTATTTT
.	TRBJ1-2	few	TRBV5-1	CASKASGGYTF	TGTGCCAGCAAGGCCTCGGGTGGCTACACCTTC
TRBD1	TRBJ1-5	.	TRBV2	CASSGRGGNQPQHF	TGTGCCAGCAGTGGCAGGGGGGGCAATCAGCCCCAGCATTTT
.	TRBJ1-5	few	TRBV6-6	CASSYGSPRQNQPQHF	TGTGCCAGCAGTTACGGGTCTCCCCGTCAAAATCAGCCCCAGCATTTT
TRBD2	TRBJ2-5	few	TRBV5-6	CASSFTSGETQYF	TGTGCCAGCAGCTTTACTAGCGGGGAGACCCAGTACTTC
.	TRBJ2-5	many	TRBV28	CASSLAGPGVGTQYF	TGTGCCAGCAGTTTAGCCGGCCCAGGGGTTGGGACCCAGTACTTC
.	TRBJ2-5	few	TRBV4-3	CASSQGIPRHATETQYF	TGCGCCAGCAGCCAAGGGATCCCTCGACACGCTACGGAGACCCAGTACTTC
.	TRBJ2-4	many	TRBV21-1	CASSKGQGNIQYF	TGTGCCAGCAGCAAAGGACAGGGAAACATTCAGTACTTC
.	TRBJ2-7	few	TRBV20-1	CSAKHDYEQYF	TGCAGTGCTAAGCACGACTACGAGCAGTACTTC
.	TRBJ2-7	.	TRBV6-5	CASSYSATGKRYEQYF	TGTGCCAGCAGTTACTCAGCAACAGGAAAGCGCTACGAGCAGTACTTC
TRBD2	TRBJ2-7	few	TRBV11-2	CASSPTGGVALEQYF	TGTGCCAGCAGCCCGACGGGAGGGGTAGCTCTCGAGCAGTACTTC
TRBD1	TRBJ2-4	few	TRBV7-2	CASSSDRTGTAKNIQYF	TGTGCCAGCAGCTCCGACCGGACAGGGACGGCCAAAAACATTCAGTACTTC
.	TRBJ1-5	few	TRBV29-1	CSARDNPQVQPQHF	TGCAGCGCGCGGGACAACCCCCAGGTGCAGCCCCAGCATTTT